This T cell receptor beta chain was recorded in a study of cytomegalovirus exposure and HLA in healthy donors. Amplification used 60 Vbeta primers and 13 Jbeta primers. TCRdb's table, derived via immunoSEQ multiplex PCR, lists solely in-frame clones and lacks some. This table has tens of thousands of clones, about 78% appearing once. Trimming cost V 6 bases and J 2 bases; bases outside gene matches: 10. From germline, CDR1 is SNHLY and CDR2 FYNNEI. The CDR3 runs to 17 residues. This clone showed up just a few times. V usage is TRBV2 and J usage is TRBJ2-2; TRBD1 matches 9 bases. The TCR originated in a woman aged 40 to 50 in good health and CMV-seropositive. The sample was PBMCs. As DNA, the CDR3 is TGTGCCAGCAGCCTGAGAATGGGACAGGGCAACACCGGGGAGCTGTTTTTT. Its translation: CASSLRMGQGNTGELFF.